This T cell receptor (beta chain) was found in a study of T cells in Graves' hyperthyroidism and ophthalmopathy. Germline CDR1 is SGHKS and CDR2 is YYEKEE (reference sequence). This CDR3 has 11 amino acids. The V and J ends lost 4 bases and 7 bases respectively, with 9 bases between them. Ophthalmopathy patients had Clinical Activity Score at least 3, NOSPECS grade at least 4, duration under 3 months. Diagnoses were made from clinical symptoms, serum measures (thyroxine and TRAb), thyroid ultrasound and orbital computed tomography. Fresh peripheral blood, 10 ml, yielded the PBMCs. General study points: For ophthalmopathy, model prediction preceded onset by a median about 6 months.

Details on this clonotype: The antigen is not known.

What was amplified from RNA transcripts were TCR beta CDR3 regions. Initially, a first-round RT-PCR of the TCR CDR3 employed the HTBI primer set. A single record per CDR3 protein comes from TCRdb applying MiXCR to the multiplex PCR reads. The data show 34,000 or so distinct CDR3 sequences, around 52% seen once. V usage is TRBV5-5 and J usage is TRBJ2-7, with D possibly TRBD1 on 5 matching bases. The clonotype originates from a woman in her forties with Graves' ophthalmopathy. Sequencing input: blood. For the CDR3, the DNA is TGTGCCAGCAGCATCTACAGGGAGCAGTACTTC. This gives the protein CASSIYREQYF.